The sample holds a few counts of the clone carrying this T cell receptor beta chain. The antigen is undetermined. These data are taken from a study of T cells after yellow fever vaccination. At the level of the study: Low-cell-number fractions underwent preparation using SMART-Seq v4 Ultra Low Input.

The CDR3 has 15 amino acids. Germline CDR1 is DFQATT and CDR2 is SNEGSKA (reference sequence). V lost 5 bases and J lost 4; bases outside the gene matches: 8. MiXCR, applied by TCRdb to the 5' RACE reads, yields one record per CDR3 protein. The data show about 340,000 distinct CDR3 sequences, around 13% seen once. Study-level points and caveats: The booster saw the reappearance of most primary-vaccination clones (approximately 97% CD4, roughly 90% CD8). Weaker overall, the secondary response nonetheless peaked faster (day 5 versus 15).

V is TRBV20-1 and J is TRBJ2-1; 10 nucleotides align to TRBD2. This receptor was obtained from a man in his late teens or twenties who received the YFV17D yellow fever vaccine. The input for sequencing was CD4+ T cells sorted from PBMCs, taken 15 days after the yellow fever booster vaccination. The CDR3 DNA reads TGCAGTGCTCCCGAACTAGCGGGGAAATACAATGAGCAGTTCTTC. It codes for CSAPELAGKYNEQFF.